Listed below are T cell receptor beta chains from one sample, sequenced in a study of T cell responses to AZD1222 COVID-19 vaccine. Clones were sequenced by immunoSEQ multiplex PCR, and TCRdb holds only the in-frame ones, with some missing. The sample carries approximately 150,000 clones, roughly 87% recorded once. The sample in question was peripheral blood, obtained 28 days after the second AZD1222 dose. These receptors originate from an adult who received the AZD1222 COVID-19 vaccine. Each CDR3 is given without its conserved first and last residue. A row's size may be missing; if present it is once, few, many or a size class.

clone_size: -; cdr3_length: 9; v_call: TRBV7-2; j_call: TRBJ2-7; cdr3_aa: ASSSDWEQY
clone_size: -; cdr3_length: 18; v_call: TRBV7-6; j_call: TRBJ1-6; cdr3_aa: ASSLGPTGAGRAYNSPLH
clone_size: -; cdr3_length: 13; v_call: TRBV7-2; j_call: TRBJ1-2; cdr3_aa: ASSLAQGARYGYT
clone_size: -; cdr3_length: 13; v_call: TRBV7-2; j_call: TRBJ2-2; cdr3_aa: ASSLSDTITGELF
clone_size: -; cdr3_length: 11; v_call: TRBV11-2; j_call: TRBJ2-1; cdr3_aa: ASSPDYLNEQF
clone_size: -; cdr3_length: 18; v_call: TRBV19; j_call: TRBJ1-2; cdr3_aa: ASSPLVSTIEILANYGYT
clone_size: once; cdr3_length: 9; v_call: TRBV2; j_call: TRBJ1-5; cdr3_aa: ASREEQPQH
clone_size: -; cdr3_length: 13; v_call: TRBV6-5; j_call: TRBJ1-2; cdr3_aa: ASSYPSQGNYGYT
clone_size: -; cdr3_length: 12; v_call: TRBV6-2/TRBV6-3; j_call: TRBJ1-1; cdr3_aa: ASSYPQGHEEAF
clone_size: -; cdr3_length: 14; v_call: TRBV5-6; j_call: TRBJ1-2; cdr3_aa: ASSPSGTRRIYGYT
clone_size: -; cdr3_length: 10; v_call: TRBV4-1; j_call: TRBJ1-1; cdr3_aa: ASSRVGTEAF
clone_size: -; cdr3_length: 13; v_call: TRBV19; j_call: TRBJ1-4; cdr3_aa: ASSIGGLSNEKLF
clone_size: -; cdr3_length: 12; v_call: TRBV11-2; j_call: TRBJ2-2; cdr3_aa: ASSLVGYTGELF
clone_size: -; cdr3_length: 15; v_call: TRBV19; j_call: TRBJ2-4; cdr3_aa: ASSRIAGEVAKNIQY
clone_size: -; cdr3_length: 11; v_call: TRBV3-1/TRBV3-2; j_call: TRBJ2-7; cdr3_aa: ASSPGLAAEQY
clone_size: -; cdr3_length: 13; v_call: TRBV10-3; j_call: TRBJ1-2; cdr3_aa: AISVDPTTNYGYT
clone_size: -; cdr3_length: 15; v_call: TRBV9; j_call: TRBJ2-2; cdr3_aa: ASSVGEGQANTGELF
clone_size: -; cdr3_length: 12; v_call: TRBV3-1/TRBV3-2; j_call: TRBJ1-2; cdr3_aa: ASSLGQGANGYT
clone_size: -; cdr3_length: 11; v_call: TRBV28; j_call: TRBJ2-3; cdr3_aa: ASEQGLTDTQY
clone_size: -; cdr3_length: 14; v_call: TRBV6-5; j_call: TRBJ2-7; cdr3_aa: ASSYSNRDSTYEQY
clone_size: -; cdr3_length: 16; v_call: TRBV2; j_call: TRBJ1-6; cdr3_aa: ASSPRAMLSSYNSPLH
clone_size: -; cdr3_length: 12; v_call: TRBV3-1/TRBV3-2; j_call: TRBJ1-2; cdr3_aa: ASSQDVLNYGYT
clone_size: -; cdr3_length: 14; v_call: TRBV3-1/TRBV3-2; j_call: TRBJ2-5; cdr3_aa: ASSRSAGGRRETQY
clone_size: -; cdr3_length: 13; v_call: TRBV6-1; j_call: TRBJ2-7; cdr3_aa: ASSETLADAYEQY
clone_size: -; cdr3_length: 13; v_call: TRBV18; j_call: TRBJ2-2; cdr3_aa: ASSPPGLAEGELF
clone_size: -; cdr3_length: 10; v_call: TRBV6-2/TRBV6-3; j_call: TRBJ2-4; cdr3_aa: ASSYGDNIQY
clone_size: -; cdr3_length: 11; v_call: TRBV6-2/TRBV6-3; j_call: TRBJ1-1; cdr3_aa: ASSYSEATEAF
clone_size: -; cdr3_length: 13; v_call: TRBV19; j_call: TRBJ2-1; cdr3_aa: ASSIAGYSYNEQF
clone_size: -; cdr3_length: 13; v_call: TRBV28; j_call: TRBJ1-5; cdr3_aa: ASRIPDSNNQPQH
clone_size: few; cdr3_length: 10; v_call: TRBV6-5; j_call: TRBJ1-2; cdr3_aa: ASSLTGNGYT
clone_size: -; cdr3_length: 12; v_call: TRBV11-2; j_call: TRBJ2-7; cdr3_aa: ASSFQTHSYEQY
clone_size: once; cdr3_length: 16; v_call: TRBV5-1; j_call: TRBJ1-1; cdr3_aa: ASSLMGQGGDASTEAF
clone_size: -; cdr3_length: 16; v_call: TRBV4-3; j_call: TRBJ2-7; cdr3_aa: ASSQELQDSLGAYEQY
clone_size: -; cdr3_length: 11; v_call: TRBV5-1; j_call: TRBJ2-7; cdr3_aa: ASRSFGTYEQY
clone_size: -; cdr3_length: 10; v_call: TRBV5-4; j_call: TRBJ1-2; cdr3_aa: ASSLLGYGYT
clone_size: once; cdr3_length: 15; v_call: TRBV14; j_call: TRBJ1-4; cdr3_aa: ASSQGPGQLANEKLF
clone_size: -; cdr3_length: 11; v_call: TRBV23-1; j_call: TRBJ2-5; cdr3_aa: ASSLLKGGTQY
clone_size: -; cdr3_length: 10; v_call: TRBV25-1; j_call: TRBJ1-4; cdr3_aa: ASSEGVEKLF
clone_size: once; cdr3_length: 11; v_call: TRBV6-5; j_call: TRBJ1-1; cdr3_aa: ASSSGGWTEAF
clone_size: -; cdr3_length: 16; v_call: TRBV4-2; j_call: TRBJ1-2; cdr3_aa: ASSQPGQGPGYNYGYT
clone_size: -; cdr3_length: 12; v_call: TRBV19; j_call: TRBJ1-1; cdr3_aa: ASSRQGAGGEAF
clone_size: -; cdr3_length: 14; v_call: TRBV14; j_call: TRBJ2-3; cdr3_aa: ASSQWRQERTDTQY
clone_size: -; cdr3_length: 13; v_call: TRBV6-1; j_call: TRBJ1-5; cdr3_aa: ASSEPGISNQPQH
clone_size: few; cdr3_length: 11; v_call: TRBV7-9; j_call: TRBJ2-7; cdr3_aa: ASSPPAAYEQY
clone_size: -; cdr3_length: 14; v_call: TRBV18; j_call: TRBJ1-3; cdr3_aa: ASSPPGLNSGNTIY
clone_size: -; cdr3_length: 14; v_call: TRBV27; j_call: TRBJ2-7; cdr3_aa: ASSPGLAGVTYEQY
clone_size: -; cdr3_length: 18; v_call: TRBV18; j_call: TRBJ2-6; cdr3_aa: ASSQIPKLTGNSGANVLT
clone_size: -; cdr3_length: 12; v_call: TRBV11-2; j_call: TRBJ1-3; cdr3_aa: ASSYGQGRNTIY
clone_size: -; cdr3_length: 13; v_call: TRBV30; j_call: TRBJ2-1; cdr3_aa: AWSVKGSSYNEQF
clone_size: -; cdr3_length: 12; v_call: TRBV19; j_call: TRBJ2-2; cdr3_aa: ASSARPHTGELF
clone_size: -; cdr3_length: 11; v_call: TRBV27; j_call: TRBJ1-2; cdr3_aa: ASSPGFYRGYT
clone_size: -; cdr3_length: 13; v_call: TRBV5-5; j_call: TRBJ2-1; cdr3_aa: ASSVPGLADNEQF
clone_size: -; cdr3_length: 11; v_call: TRBV7-2; j_call: TRBJ1-3; cdr3_aa: ASSSPPGNTIY
clone_size: -; cdr3_length: 12; v_call: TRBV2; j_call: TRBJ1-5; cdr3_aa: ASRGTGSNQPQH
clone_size: -; cdr3_length: 13; v_call: TRBV28; j_call: TRBJ1-6; cdr3_aa: ASVASTGNYSPLH
clone_size: -; cdr3_length: 12; v_call: TRBV5-1; j_call: TRBJ1-1; cdr3_aa: ASSFTGATAEAF
clone_size: -; cdr3_length: 12; v_call: TRBV18; j_call: TRBJ1-6; cdr3_aa: ASSPRTDNSPLH
clone_size: -; cdr3_length: 13; v_call: TRBV6-4; j_call: TRBJ2-2; cdr3_aa: ASSAGGMDTGELF
clone_size: -; cdr3_length: 12; v_call: TRBV5-8; j_call: TRBJ2-7; cdr3_aa: ASSFSGGGYEQY
clone_size: -; cdr3_length: 12; v_call: TRBV10-1; j_call: TRBJ2-5; cdr3_aa: ASSTGTLAETQY